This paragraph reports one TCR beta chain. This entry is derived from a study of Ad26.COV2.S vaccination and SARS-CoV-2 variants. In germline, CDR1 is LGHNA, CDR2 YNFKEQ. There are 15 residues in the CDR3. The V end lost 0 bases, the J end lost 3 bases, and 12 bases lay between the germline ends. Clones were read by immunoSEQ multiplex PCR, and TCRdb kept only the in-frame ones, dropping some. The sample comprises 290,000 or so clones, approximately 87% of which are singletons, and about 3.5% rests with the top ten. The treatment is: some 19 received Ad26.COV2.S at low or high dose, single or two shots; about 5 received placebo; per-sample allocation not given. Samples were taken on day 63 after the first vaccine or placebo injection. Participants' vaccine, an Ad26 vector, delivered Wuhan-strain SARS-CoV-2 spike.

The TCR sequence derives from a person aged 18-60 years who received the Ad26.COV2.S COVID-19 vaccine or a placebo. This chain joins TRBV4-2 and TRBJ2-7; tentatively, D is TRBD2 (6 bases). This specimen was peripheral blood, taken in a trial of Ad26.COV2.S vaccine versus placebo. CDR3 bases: TGTGCCAGCAGCCAAGACCGGACTACCAGCTACGAGCAGTACTTC. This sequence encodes CASSQDRTTSYEQYF.